Listed below are T cell receptor beta chains from one sample, sequenced in a study of shared clonotypes between healthy human individuals. Repertoires were generated with immunoSEQ multiplex PCR, while TCRdb's copy carries only in-frame clones and drops some. The repertoire includes 2 million to 2.5 million clones, about 94% of them detected once, and approximately 0.13% sits in the top ten. Material for sequencing was naive CD4+ T cells sorted from blood. These receptors were obtained from a man aged 18 to 30 in good health. CDR3s include the opening cysteine and the closing phenylalanine or tryptophan. Fields, in order: D gene, V gene, clone size, J gene, CDR3 length, CDR3 protein, CDR3 DNA. D genes are given only for firm matches. Rows give clone size only sometimes, using once, few, many, or a class for an expanded clone.

D gene: TRBD1
V gene: TRBV2
clone size: -
J gene: TRBJ2-1
CDR3 length: 13
CDR3 protein: CARGQGFWNEQFF
CDR3 DNA: TGTGCCAGAGGACAGGGATTTTGGAATGAGCAGTTCTTC

D gene: -
V gene: TRBV10-3
clone size: -
J gene: TRBJ2-1
CDR3 length: 12
CDR3 protein: CAIRGLYNEQFF
CDR3 DNA: TGTGCCATCAGGGGACTCTACAATGAGCAGTTCTTC

D gene: -
V gene: TRBV5-1
clone size: -
J gene: TRBJ2-7
CDR3 length: 14
CDR3 protein: CASSPGLAAAEQYF
CDR3 DNA: TGCGCCAGCAGCCCGGGGCTAGCAGCAGCCGAGCAGTACTTC

D gene: -
V gene: TRBV7-2
clone size: -
J gene: TRBJ1-2
CDR3 length: 16
CDR3 protein: CASSVGHHFSYYGYTF
CDR3 DNA: TGTGCCAGCAGCGTCGGACATCACTTCTCATACTATGGCTACACCTTC

D gene: TRBD2
V gene: TRBV10-2
clone size: once
J gene: TRBJ2-7
CDR3 length: 15
CDR3 protein: CASSESISGSGEQYF
CDR3 DNA: TGCGCCAGCAGTGAGTCGATTAGCGGGAGTGGAGAGCAGTACTTC

D gene: TRBD1
V gene: TRBV7-2
clone size: -
J gene: TRBJ1-6
CDR3 length: 15
CDR3 protein: CASSLLSRGGSPLHF
CDR3 DNA: TGTGCCAGCAGCTTATTATCCAGGGGGGGCTCACCCCTCCACTTT

D gene: -
V gene: TRBV5-1
clone size: -
J gene: TRBJ2-6
CDR3 length: 15
CDR3 protein: CASSLGGPGANVLTF
CDR3 DNA: TGCGCCAGCAGCTTGGGTGGGCCTGGGGCCAACGTCCTGACTTTC

D gene: TRBD2
V gene: TRBV29-1
clone size: once
J gene: TRBJ2-2
CDR3 length: 14
CDR3 protein: CSVERGVGTGELFF
CDR3 DNA: TGCAGCGTCGAACGGGGGGTGGGCACCGGGGAGCTGTTTTTT

D gene: TRBD2
V gene: TRBV28
clone size: -
J gene: TRBJ2-2
CDR3 length: 14
CDR3 protein: CASIPSGGTGELFF
CDR3 DNA: TGTGCCAGCATCCCCTCGGGGGGCACCGGGGAGCTGTTTTTT

D gene: -
V gene: TRBV4-3
clone size: few
J gene: TRBJ1-5
CDR3 length: 17
CDR3 protein: CASSQEYRRGSNQPQHF
CDR3 DNA: TGCGCCAGCAGCCAAGAGTATCGTCGAGGAAGCAATCAGCCCCAGCATTTT

D gene: TRBD1
V gene: TRBV2
clone size: once
J gene: TRBJ2-5
CDR3 length: 14
CDR3 protein: CASRETGVGETQYF
CDR3 DNA: TGTGCCAGCAGGGAGACAGGGGTGGGAGAGACCCAGTACTTC

D gene: -
V gene: TRBV5-8
clone size: -
J gene: TRBJ2-7
CDR3 length: 11
CDR3 protein: CASSLASEQYF
CDR3 DNA: TGTGCCAGCAGCCTCGCCTCTGAGCAGTACTTC

D gene: -
V gene: TRBV28
clone size: -
J gene: TRBJ2-1
CDR3 length: 12
CDR3 protein: CASSFQQEPQFF
CDR3 DNA: TGTGCCAGCAGTTTTCAACAGGAGCCACAGTTCTTC

D gene: TRBD1
V gene: TRBV30
clone size: once
J gene: TRBJ1-2
CDR3 length: 14
CDR3 protein: CAWTGTGGGYGYTF
CDR3 DNA: TGTGCCTGGACCGGGACAGGGGGCGGCTATGGCTACACCTTC

D gene: -
V gene: TRBV6-6
clone size: -
J gene: TRBJ2-7
CDR3 length: 11
CDR3 protein: CASSEGAEQYF
CDR3 DNA: TGTGCCAGCAGTGAGGGCGCCGAGCAGTACTTC

D gene: -
V gene: TRBV28
clone size: -
J gene: TRBJ1-2
CDR3 length: 15
CDR3 protein: CASSLREGVNYGYTF
CDR3 DNA: TGTGCCAGCAGTTTACGAGAGGGGGTCAACTATGGCTACACCTTC

D gene: TRBD1
V gene: TRBV6-5
clone size: -
J gene: TRBJ2-7
CDR3 length: 14
CDR3 protein: CASRPTGSSYEQYF
CDR3 DNA: TGTGCCAGCAGGCCGACAGGGAGCTCCTACGAGCAGTACTTC

D gene: TRBD1
V gene: TRBV2
clone size: -
J gene: TRBJ1-6
CDR3 length: 17
CDR3 protein: CASSEIQGASYNSPLHF
CDR3 DNA: TGTGCCAGCAGTGAAATACAGGGGGCCTCCTATAATTCACCCCTCCACTTT

D gene: TRBD2
V gene: TRBV5-6
clone size: -
J gene: TRBJ2-1
CDR3 length: 15
CDR3 protein: CASSSAGGVFNEQFF
CDR3 DNA: TGTGCCAGCAGCTCAGCGGGAGGGGTTTTCAATGAGCAGTTCTTC

D gene: -
V gene: TRBV19
clone size: -
J gene: TRBJ1-2
CDR3 length: 14
CDR3 protein: CASSKVGVHYGYTF
CDR3 DNA: TGTGCCAGTAGCAAGGTCGGGGTTCACTATGGCTACACCTTC

D gene: TRBD2
V gene: TRBV5-6
clone size: once
J gene: TRBJ2-1
CDR3 length: 13
CDR3 protein: CASSFGAGGEQFF
CDR3 DNA: TGTGCCAGCAGCTTCGGAGCGGGGGGTGAGCAGTTCTTC

D gene: TRBD2
V gene: TRBV30
clone size: -
J gene: TRBJ2-1
CDR3 length: 14
CDR3 protein: CAWSAGTSSNEQFF
CDR3 DNA: TGTGCCTGGAGCGCCGGGACTAGCTCCAATGAGCAGTTCTTC

D gene: TRBD1
V gene: TRBV2
clone size: once
J gene: TRBJ2-3
CDR3 length: 15
CDR3 protein: CASVGGDRAPDTQYF
CDR3 DNA: TGTGCCAGCGTGGGTGGGGACAGGGCCCCAGATACGCAGTATTTT

D gene: -
V gene: TRBV10-1
clone size: -
J gene: TRBJ1-3
CDR3 length: 18
CDR3 protein: CASSTSPGGPGPGNTIYF
CDR3 DNA: TGCGCCAGCAGTACCAGCCCTGGCGGCCCCGGCCCTGGAAACACCATATATTTT

D gene: TRBD2
V gene: TRBV27
clone size: -
J gene: TRBJ2-7
CDR3 length: 13
CDR3 protein: CASSLRSGGEQYF
CDR3 DNA: TGTGCCAGCAGTCTTCGTAGCGGGGGCGAGCAGTACTTC

D gene: -
V gene: TRBV14
clone size: -
J gene: TRBJ2-3
CDR3 length: 16
CDR3 protein: CASSPHGGATADTQYF
CDR3 DNA: TGTGCCAGCAGCCCCCACGGGGGCGCGACGGCAGATACGCAGTATTTT

D gene: -
V gene: TRBV7-6
clone size: -
J gene: TRBJ1-4
CDR3 length: 13
CDR3 protein: CASSLHQDEKLFF
CDR3 DNA: TGTGCCAGCAGCCTACATCAAGATGAAAAACTGTTTTTT

D gene: -
V gene: TRBV7-9
clone size: once
J gene: TRBJ1-1
CDR3 length: 15
CDR3 protein: CASSPRAGMNTEAFF
CDR3 DNA: TGTGCCAGCAGCCCCCGGGCAGGGATGAACACTGAAGCTTTCTTT

D gene: -
V gene: TRBV27
clone size: -
J gene: TRBJ1-6
CDR3 length: 15
CDR3 protein: CASHPGISYNSPLHF
CDR3 DNA: TGTGCCAGCCATCCAGGGATCTCCTATAATTCACCCCTCCACTTT

D gene: -
V gene: TRBV6-5
clone size: -
J gene: TRBJ1-2
CDR3 length: 13
CDR3 protein: CASSGGGAYGYTF
CDR3 DNA: TGTGCCAGCAGTGGCGGGGGGGCCTATGGCTACACCTTC

D gene: -
V gene: TRBV4-1
clone size: -
J gene: TRBJ1-2
CDR3 length: 15
CDR3 protein: CASSQPGQRPYGYTF
CDR3 DNA: TGCGCCAGCAGCCAACCCGGACAGAGACCCTATGGCTACACCTTC

D gene: TRBD1
V gene: TRBV7-2
clone size: -
J gene: TRBJ1-3
CDR3 length: 15
CDR3 protein: CASSHQGGFGNTIYF
CDR3 DNA: TGTGCCAGCAGCCACCAGGGGGGTTTTGGAAACACCATATATTTT

D gene: -
V gene: TRBV7-9
clone size: -
J gene: TRBJ1-2
CDR3 length: 14
CDR3 protein: CASSLEVTGDGYTF
CDR3 DNA: TGTGCCAGCAGCTTAGAGGTGACAGGCGATGGCTACACCTTC

D gene: -
V gene: TRBV6-5
clone size: -
J gene: TRBJ2-2
CDR3 length: 15
CDR3 protein: CASNRGGGDTGELFF
CDR3 DNA: TGTGCCAGCAACCGAGGAGGGGGCGACACCGGGGAGCTGTTTTTT

D gene: TRBD2
V gene: TRBV9
clone size: -
J gene: TRBJ2-1
CDR3 length: 15
CDR3 protein: CASSATGTSYDEQFF
CDR3 DNA: TGTGCCAGCAGCGCGACCGGGACTAGCTACGATGAGCAGTTCTTC

D gene: TRBD1
V gene: TRBV10-3
clone size: -
J gene: TRBJ2-5
CDR3 length: 15
CDR3 protein: CAIKSGQGVQETQYF
CDR3 DNA: TGTGCCATCAAATCGGGACAGGGCGTTCAAGAGACCCAGTACTTC

D gene: -
V gene: TRBV5-1
clone size: -
J gene: TRBJ1-2
CDR3 length: 13
CDR3 protein: CASSSGVVPGYTF
CDR3 DNA: TGCGCCAGCAGCTCAGGGGTCGTTCCTGGCTACACCTTC

D gene: -
V gene: TRBV2
clone size: -
J gene: TRBJ2-3
CDR3 length: 12
CDR3 protein: CASSLGTDTQYF
CDR3 DNA: TGTGCCAGCAGTTTAGGAACAGATACGCAGTATTTT

D gene: -
V gene: TRBV6-1
clone size: -
J gene: TRBJ1-2
CDR3 length: 13
CDR3 protein: CASSKGVNYGYTF
CDR3 DNA: TGTGCCAGCAGTAAGGGGGTTAACTATGGCTACACCTTC

D gene: TRBD1
V gene: TRBV11-2
clone size: -
J gene: TRBJ2-7
CDR3 length: 15
CDR3 protein: CASSLGGRGTYEQYF
CDR3 DNA: TGTGCCAGCAGCTTAGGCGGCAGGGGGACCTACGAGCAGTACTTC

D gene: -
V gene: TRBV2
clone size: once
J gene: TRBJ1-3
CDR3 length: 13
CDR3 protein: CASSDISGNTIYF
CDR3 DNA: TGTGCCAGCAGTGATATCTCTGGAAACACCATATATTTT

D gene: TRBD1
V gene: TRBV9
clone size: -
J gene: TRBJ2-3
CDR3 length: 24
CDR3 protein: CASSVGEAVWTGSLRTNIPDTQYF
CDR3 DNA: TGTGCCAGCAGCGTAGGAGAGGCGGTGTGGACAGGGTCCCTGAGGACCAACATCCCAGATACGCAGTATTTT

D gene: -
V gene: TRBV6-5
clone size: once
J gene: TRBJ2-7
CDR3 length: 15
CDR3 protein: CASKGEGAPEYEQYF
CDR3 DNA: TGTGCCAGCAAGGGGGAAGGGGCACCAGAATACGAGCAGTACTTC

D gene: -
V gene: TRBV5-8
clone size: -
J gene: TRBJ1-5
CDR3 length: 16
CDR3 protein: CASSLVVGGFNQPQHF
CDR3 DNA: TGTGCCAGCAGCTTGGTTGTAGGGGGTTTTAATCAGCCCCAGCATTTT

D gene: -
V gene: TRBV29-1
clone size: -
J gene: TRBJ1-5
CDR3 length: 14
CDR3 protein: CSVADMGANQPQHF
CDR3 DNA: TGCAGCGTCGCAGATATGGGAGCAAATCAGCCCCAGCATTTT

D gene: TRBD1
V gene: TRBV12-5
clone size: -
J gene: TRBJ2-1
CDR3 length: 18
CDR3 protein: CASGLPFGDRETYNEQFF
CDR3 DNA: TGTGCTAGTGGTTTGCCGTTTGGGGACAGGGAGACCTACAATGAGCAGTTCTTC

D gene: -
V gene: TRBV5-4
clone size: -
J gene: TRBJ2-3
CDR3 length: 12
CDR3 protein: CASSPTGGTQYF
CDR3 DNA: TGTGCCAGCAGCCCGACTGGAGGAACGCAGTATTTT

D gene: -
V gene: TRBV30
clone size: -
J gene: TRBJ1-5
CDR3 length: 13
CDR3 protein: CAWKGTGNQPQHF
CDR3 DNA: TGTGCCTGGAAAGGTACAGGCAATCAGCCCCAGCATTTT

D gene: -
V gene: TRBV11-2
clone size: -
J gene: TRBJ2-2
CDR3 length: 13
CDR3 protein: CASRRGITGELFF
CDR3 DNA: TGTGCCAGCAGAAGGGGGATCACCGGGGAGCTGTTTTTT

D gene: TRBD1
V gene: TRBV2
clone size: -
J gene: TRBJ1-2
CDR3 length: 13
CDR3 protein: CASPPGTGVGYTF
CDR3 DNA: TGTGCCAGCCCGCCCGGGACAGGGGTTGGCTACACCTTC

D gene: TRBD2
V gene: TRBV6-5
clone size: -
J gene: TRBJ2-1
CDR3 length: 14
CDR3 protein: CASSRGRAWNEQFF
CDR3 DNA: TGTGCCAGCAGCCGGGGGAGGGCCTGGAATGAGCAGTTCTTC

D gene: TRBD1
V gene: TRBV19
clone size: -
J gene: TRBJ2-5
CDR3 length: 13
CDR3 protein: CASSTLDRGTQYF
CDR3 DNA: TGTGCCAGTAGTACCCTGGACAGGGGGACCCAGTACTTC

D gene: TRBD1
V gene: TRBV30
clone size: -
J gene: TRBJ2-3
CDR3 length: 14
CDR3 protein: CAWRWTGATDTQYF
CDR3 DNA: TGTGCCTGGAGGTGGACAGGGGCAACAGATACGCAGTATTTT

D gene: -
V gene: TRBV28
clone size: -
J gene: TRBJ1-2
CDR3 length: 14
CDR3 protein: CASSLQGGFYGYTF
CDR3 DNA: TGTGCCAGCAGTTTACAGGGAGGGTTCTATGGCTACACCTTC